This TCR beta chain was captured in a study of cytomegalovirus exposure and HLA in healthy donors. Overall study findings and caveats: With DRB1 most and HLA-C fewest, TCR association rates differed between HLA loci in a later analysis.

Use of 60 Vbeta and 13 Jbeta primers characterized the PCR. Method: immunoSEQ multiplex PCR; TCRdb's copy keeps in-frame clones and lacks some. Of fewer than 80,000 clones listed, about four fifths are singletons. This clone was seen a few times. What it binds is not known. CDR3 length equals 14 residues. V shed 0 bases and J shed 8 bases, with 13 bases lying between them. Germline V lookup: CDR1 MNHEY, CDR2 SVGAGI. Sequenced material: PBMCs. This receptor was taken from a woman aged 25 to 45 in good health and CMV-seronegative. The chain couples TRBV6-5 to TRBJ1-2; D possibly corresponds to TRBD1 (6 bases). The CDR3 DNA is TGTGCCAGCAGTTACTCAGGCAGGGGTTACGGCTACACCTTC. Residues: CASSYSGRGYGYTF.